A single sample gave rise to the 7 T cell receptor beta chains below, sequenced in a study of T cell changes during pregnancy in multiple sclerosis. Assay used: immunoSEQ multiplex PCR; TCRdb lists only in-frame clones, some missing. The table includes fewer than 20,000 clones, around 85% detected once. This material consisted of CD8+ T cells from peripheral blood mononuclear cells, taken after pregnancy. The source is a female donor with multiple sclerosis, enrolled in a pregnancy study.

The V and J genes are TRBV9 and TRBJ2-7; tentative D call: TRBD2 (6 bases). Trimming cost V 0 bases and J 1 base, with 8 bases left between them. There are 14 residues in the CDR3. Germline values: CDR1 SGDLS, CDR2 YYNGEE. The CDR3 here is CASSVGAGSYEQYF. The CDR3 DNA reads TGTGCCAGCAGCGTAGGGGCGGGGTCCTACGAGCAGTACTTC.

The chain links TRBV2 to TRBJ1-5; a possible D gene is TRBD1 (5 bases). CDR3 length: 15 amino acids. V was cut by 7 bases and J by 4 bases, with 17 bases left in between. Per germline, CDR1 SNHLY and CDR2 FYNNEI. In DNA form, the CDR3 reads TGTGCCAGCATTGAGGGGATTGGGGGGAATCAGCCCCAGCATTTT. Its translation is CASIEGIGGNQPQHF.

In nucleotides, the CDR3 is TGTGCCAGCAGCCCGACCCTAGCCTACGAGCAGTACTTC. Protein sequence: CASSPTLAYEQYF. This chain joins TRBV11-3 and TRBJ2-7; no definite D call. Germline V gene lookup returns CDR1 SGHNT and CDR2 YENEEA. Trimming took 5 bases from V and 2 from J, leaving 10 bases between them. The CDR3 is 13 amino acids.

The gene calls are TRBV4-2 and TRBJ1-4, with 8 bases fitting TRBD1. In germline, CDR1 is LGHNA, CDR2 YNFKEQ. This CDR3 spans 16 amino acids. V shed 6 bases, J shed 0 bases, and the junction held 6 bases outside the gene matches. The CDR3 sequence is CASRDRDFATNEKLFF. In DNA, the CDR3 is TGTGCCAGCAGGGACAGGGATTTTGCAACTAATGAAAAACTGTTTTTT.

By sample fraction, this clone is medium-sized. This chain joins TRBV6-1 and TRBJ2-3; the match to TRBD2 covers 11 bases. This CDR3 contains 16 residues. After removal of 0 bases from V and 1 base from J, the junction contained 0 bases not matched to a gene. Germline V lookup: CDR1 MNHNS, CDR2 SASEGT. The CDR3 sequence is CASSEALAGGTDTQYF. The CDR3 DNA reads as TGTGCCAGCAGTGAAGCACTAGCGGGGGGCACAGATACGCAGTATTTT.

The chain joins TRBV27 to TRBJ2-1; the D is unclear. The CDR3 is 13 residues long. Trimming took off 0 bases at V and 7 bases at J, with 7 bases between the two ends. Germline V gene data show CDR1 as MNHEY and CDR2 as SMNVEV (reference sequence). CDR3 bases: TGTGCCAGCAGTTTATCGGAAGCGAATGAGCAGTTCTTC. Translated, it gives CASSLSEANEQFF.

The chain recombines TRBV7-9 with TRBJ2-7, with 12 positions matching TRBD2. Per germline, CDR1 SEHNR and CDR2 FQNEAQ (reference sequence). The CDR3 sequence is 15 residues long. The V gene end was trimmed by 5 bases and the J gene end by 5 bases; junction bases not matched to a gene: 7. CDR3 amino acids: CASSQELAGGDEQYF. The CDR3 DNA is TGTGCCAGCAGCCAAGAACTAGCGGGAGGAGACGAGCAGTACTTC.